This is a list of T cell receptor beta chains from one sample in a study of brain T cells in children with intractable seizures. Sequencing used immunoSEQ multiplex PCR; TCRdb keeps in-frame clones, though not all of them. The sample lists about 340,000 clones, 93% occurring once. Sample: peripheral blood, taken less than 6 months after surgery. Every receptor here comes from a boy under two years old with tuberous sclerosis and intractable seizures. The CDR3 runs from the conserved cysteine through the conserved F or W. Each record gives: clone size, V gene, CDR3 protein. Size tells how often a clone was seen (once, few, many) or the class of an expanded clone, and some rows leave it out.

NA	TRBV5-8	CASSLAGRRANTIYF
NA	TRBV5-1	CASSLAWGNHEQFF
NA	TRBV7-8	CASSSAKDNYNEQFF
NA	TRBV28	CASKGGGANYGYTF
NA	TRBV5-1	CASGKTYNQPQHF
NA	TRBV6-5	CASKRGTGLYNEQFF
once	TRBV19	CASSISSGSGYTF
NA	TRBV5-4	CASRSPEFTDTQYF
NA	TRBV3-1/TRBV3-2	CASSQDRTKYGELFF
NA	TRBV2	CASSQGIMNTEAFF
once	TRBV5-4	CASSLALAALNEQFF
once	TRBV23-1	CASSQRGGAGQPQHF
NA	TRBV9	CASSGSYGTYNEQFF
NA	TRBV5-4	CASSSTGRRKLYEQYF
NA	TRBV24-1	CATSVTAGGGPDTQYF
NA	TRBV24-1	CATSDFPTGGSYEQFF
once	TRBV19	CASSIGSRGAYEQYF
NA	TRBV9	CASSVGDALRPPFGYGYTF
NA	TRBV6-4	CASSYEGFIQPQHF
NA	TRBV5-4	CASSLDPTGIRDTQYF
once	TRBV29-1	CSVEVMRLAGGPGEQFF
NA	TRBV3-1/TRBV3-2	CASSQSRDRPNTEAFF